This T cell receptor beta chain was obtained from a study of Ad26.COV2.S vaccination and SARS-CoV-2 variants. In the study overall: Doses of Ad26.COV2.S were injected into muscle once or twice, 56 days apart.

V was pared by 4 bases and J by 1 base, with 9 bases of the junction left unmatched. Germline assignment: CDR1 LGHNA and CDR2 YSLEER. This CDR3 region has 16 residues. Note on this clone: Its target is not known.

Findings and caveats of the study: Total responses of T cells may have been underestimated by the analyses of TCR breadth and depth. People who got the vaccine had more spike-specific TCR breadth than people who got placebo.

The table came from immunoSEQ multiplex PCR; TCRdb's copy has only in-frame clones and leaves some out. Found here are approximately 410,000 clones, 80% to 95% of them singletons; the top ten hold approximately 1.6%. Noted treatment: 15 to 20 received Ad26.COV2.S at low or high dose, single or two shots; about 5 received placebo; per-sample allocation not given. Sampling took place 63 days after the first vaccine or placebo injection. The rearrangement uses TRBV4-3 and TRBJ1-1; 7 bases map to TRBD1. The receptor was derived from a person aged 18-60 years who received the Ad26.COV2.S COVID-19 vaccine or a placebo. Here the sequenced sample was peripheral blood, taken in a trial of Ad26.COV2.S vaccine versus placebo. CDR3 coding DNA: TGCGCCAGCAGCCCCACTATCACAGGGGCGAACACTGAAGCTTTCTTT. Amino acid sequence: CASSPTITGANTEAFF.